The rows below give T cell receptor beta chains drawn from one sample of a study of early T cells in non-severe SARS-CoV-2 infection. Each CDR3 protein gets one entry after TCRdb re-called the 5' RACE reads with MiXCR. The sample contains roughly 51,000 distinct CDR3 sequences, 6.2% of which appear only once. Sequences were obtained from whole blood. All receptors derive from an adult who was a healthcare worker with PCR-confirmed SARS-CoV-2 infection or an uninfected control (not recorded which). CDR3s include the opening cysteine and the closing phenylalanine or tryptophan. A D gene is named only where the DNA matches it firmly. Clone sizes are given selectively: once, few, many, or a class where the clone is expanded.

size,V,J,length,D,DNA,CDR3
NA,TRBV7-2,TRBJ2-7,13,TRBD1,TGTGCCAGCAGACGGGACAGCCACTACGAGCAGTACTTC,CASRRDSHYEQYF
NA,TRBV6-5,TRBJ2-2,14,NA,TGTGCCAGCAGGCCGAACACGAACACCGGGGAGCTGTTTTTT,CASRPNTNTGELFF
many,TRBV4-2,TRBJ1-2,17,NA,TGTGCCAGCAGCCAAGATTTAGGCGCAGGACCTAGCTATGGCTACACCTTC,CASSQDLGAGPSYGYTF
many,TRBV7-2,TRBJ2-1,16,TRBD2,TGTGCCAGCAGCTCCCCCGGACTAGCTAAAGGGAATGAGCAGTTCTTC,CASSSPGLAKGNEQFF
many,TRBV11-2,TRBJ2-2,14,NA,TGTGCCAGCAGCCGACAAGTTTACACCGGGGAGCTGTTTTTT,CASSRQVYTGELFF
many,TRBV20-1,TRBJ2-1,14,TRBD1,TGCAGTGCTAGTGAAGGACAGGGCTACAATGAGCAGTTCTTC,CSASEGQGYNEQFF
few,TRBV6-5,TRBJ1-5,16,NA,TGTGCCAGCAGTTACTCGGGCATATTCGGCAATCAGCCCCAGCATTTT,CASSYSGIFGNQPQHF
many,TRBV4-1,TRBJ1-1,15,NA,TGCGCCAGCAGCCAAGTAGGCAAACGGGACACTGAAGCTTTCTTT,CASSQVGKRDTEAFF
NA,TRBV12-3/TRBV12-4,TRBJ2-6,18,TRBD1,TGTGCCAGCAGTTTTGGGGGGACAGGCAGGGAAGGGGCCAACGTCCTGACTTTC,CASSFGGTGREGANVLTF
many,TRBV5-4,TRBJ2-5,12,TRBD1,TGTGCCAGCAGGGGACAGCAAGAGACCCAGTACTTC,CASRGQQETQYF
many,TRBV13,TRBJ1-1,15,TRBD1,TGTGCCAGCAGCTACCAGACAGGGGGTATCACTGAAGCTTTCTTT,CASSYQTGGITEAFF
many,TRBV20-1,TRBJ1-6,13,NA,TGCAGTGAGGAGAGCTCCTATAATTCACCCCTCCACTTT,CSEESSYNSPLHF
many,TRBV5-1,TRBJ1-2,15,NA,TGCGCCAGCAGCCTGACCGGGAGGAACCAGGAAGGCTACACCTTC,CASSLTGRNQEGYTF
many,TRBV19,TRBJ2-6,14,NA,TGTGCCAGTGCAGGATCCTCTGGGGCCAACGTCCTGACTTTC,CASAGSSGANVLTF
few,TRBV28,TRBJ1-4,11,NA,TGTGCCAGCCTAGAGAATGAAAAACTGTTTTTT,CASLENEKLFF
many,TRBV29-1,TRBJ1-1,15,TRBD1,TGCAGCGGCCGGGACAGGGGGCCCGGTGGCACTGAAGCTTTCTTT,CSGRDRGPGGTEAFF
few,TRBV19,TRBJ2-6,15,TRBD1,TGTGCCAGTAGTCCGATGGACAGGGGCCTTAACGTCCTGACTTTC,CASSPMDRGLNVLTF
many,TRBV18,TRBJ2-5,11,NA,TGTGCCAGCTCACCAGAAGAGACCCAGTACTTC,CASSPEETQYF
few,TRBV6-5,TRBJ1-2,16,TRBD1,TGTGCCAGCAGTTACGGAGAGGGACAGGGGAACTATGGCTACACCTTC,CASSYGEGQGNYGYTF
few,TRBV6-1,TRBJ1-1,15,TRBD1,TGTGCCAGCAGGAACAGGGGGCGGAGGGGCTCTGAAGCTTTCTTT,CASRNRGRRGSEAFF
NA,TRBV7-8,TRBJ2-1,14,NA,TGTGCCAGCAGCTTACATGACTCCTACAATGAGCAGTTCTTC,CASSLHDSYNEQFF
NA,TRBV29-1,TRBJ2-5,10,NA,TGCAGCGTTGACGCAGAGACCCAGTACTTC,CSVDAETQYF
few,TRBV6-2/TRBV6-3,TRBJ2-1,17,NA,TGTGCCAGTCACAGGGAAGGTGTGCGAAGGTCCTACAATGAGCAGTTCTTC,CASHREGVRRSYNEQFF
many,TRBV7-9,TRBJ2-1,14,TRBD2,TGTGCCAGCAGCTTTAATAGCGGGGGGCGTGAGCAGTTCTTC,CASSFNSGGREQFF
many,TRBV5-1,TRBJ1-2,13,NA,TGCGCCAGCCGCCCCGGGACAAATGATGGCTACACCTTC,CASRPGTNDGYTF
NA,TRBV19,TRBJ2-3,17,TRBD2,TGTGCCAGTAGTATAGACGCCCAGCGGGGAAACACAGATACGCAGTATTTT,CASSIDAQRGNTDTQYF
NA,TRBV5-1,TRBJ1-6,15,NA,TGCGCCAGCAGCTTCGGAGGGCAAGATAATTCACCCCTCCACTTT,CASSFGGQDNSPLHF